Sequencing of this TCR beta chain was carried out in a study of CD8 T cells in Susac syndrome. The CD8+ and CD4+ T cells were negatively isolated, with the TEMRA cells enriched by FACS. RNA was extracted with the RNeasy kit, and a quantity of 0.5 to 1 ug was reverse transcribed using random hexamers. immunoSEQ multiplex PCR amplified TCR beta CDR3 across 54 Vbeta, 13 Jbeta. TCRdb reprocessed the immunoSEQ multiplex PCR reads with MiXCR, giving one entry per CDR3 protein. The sample lists some 200,000 distinct CDR3 sequences, roughly 95% seen once, with approximately 0.089% in the top ten. The CDR3 has 14 residues. CDR1 and CDR2 (germline): GTSNPN, SVGIG (reference sequence). After removal of 3 bases from V and 5 bases from J, the junction contained 8 bases not matched to a gene.

Sequencing input: CD4+ T cells from PBMCs. This clonotype originated in a human donor with Susac syndrome. The chain has TRBV30 and TRBJ1-2; 8 nucleotides align to TRBD1. CDR3 coding DNA: TGTGCCTGGAGGTTAGACAGGGGACTGTATGGCTACACCTTC. Translated, it gives CAWRLDRGLYGYTF.